This TCR beta chain comes out of a study of T cell repertoires in cytomegalovirus infection. Study-level background: CMV epitopes, recently identified HLA-C-restricted and well-studied HLA-B-restricted, were used. CMV infection and matching HLA type were both indicated by public TCR beta signatures. Overall study results and limits: Summed public TCR beta family frequency identified CMV carriers bearing the relevant HLA.

One entry per CDR3 protein results from TCRdb running MiXCR on the reads. The table records approximately 500,000 distinct CDR3 sequences, roughly a third of them present only once. This clonotype was seen repeatedly, ten times or more. What it recognizes is unknown. Germline V lookup: CDR1 MNHNS, CDR2 SASEGT. J gave up 8 bases and V 5 bases, and 8 bases lay outside the gene matches. This CDR3 has 16 residues. The sequences come from cultured PBMCs, collected from culture after CMV antigen stimulation. The receptor was derived from a human donor in good health (CMV status not recorded). Some clones in this sample may be carry-over from other donors' samples. The V and J genes are TRBV6-1 and TRBJ2-1, with 14 bases that match TRBD2. Here the CDR3 DNA reads TGTGCCAGCAGTCCCATCGGGACTAGCGGGAGTGATGAGCAGTTCTTC. Amino acids: CASSPIGTSGSDEQFF.